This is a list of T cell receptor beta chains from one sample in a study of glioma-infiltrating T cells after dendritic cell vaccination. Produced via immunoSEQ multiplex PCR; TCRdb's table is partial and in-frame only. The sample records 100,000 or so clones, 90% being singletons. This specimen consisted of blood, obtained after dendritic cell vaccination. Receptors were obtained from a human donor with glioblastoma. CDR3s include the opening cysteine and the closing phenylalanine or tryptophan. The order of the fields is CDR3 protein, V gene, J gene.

CDR3: CASSTDGGITEAFF
V: TRBV5-1
J: TRBJ1-1

CDR3: CASKNTGIAYEQYF
V: TRBV10-2
J: TRBJ2-7

CDR3: CASSELGRANTGELFF
V: TRBV6-1
J: TRBJ2-2

CDR3: CASSVDRDNEQFF
V: TRBV6-1
J: TRBJ2-1

CDR3: CASSIKRGQGSEQYF
V: TRBV19
J: TRBJ2-7

CDR3: CASSLGLLSEAFF
V: TRBV5-1
J: TRBJ1-1

CDR3: CASSPDRYEQYF
V: TRBV18
J: TRBJ2-7

CDR3: CASSQDPGLVGPGELFF
V: TRBV4-1
J: TRBJ2-2

CDR3: CASSVGRAQDTQYF
V: TRBV11-3
J: TRBJ2-3

CDR3: CASSPVYEQYF
V: TRBV7-9
J: TRBJ2-7

CDR3: CAASGGGSSYNEQFF
V: TRBV5-4
J: TRBJ2-1

CDR3: CASSLESNEKLFF
V: TRBV11-3
J: TRBJ1-4

CDR3: CASSLLAENIQYF
V: TRBV5-5
J: TRBJ2-4

CDR3: CASSAGTSKGEQFF
V: TRBV6-5
J: TRBJ2-1

CDR3: CASSPQRSEKLFF
V: TRBV19
J: TRBJ1-4

CDR3: CASGGTNQPQHF
V: TRBV2
J: TRBJ1-5

CDR3: CASSVAGLALGETQYF
V: TRBV9
J: TRBJ2-5

CDR3: CASSEVGGSEQYF
V: TRBV6-5
J: TRBJ2-7

CDR3: CASSLDSYGYTF
V: TRBV5-1
J: TRBJ1-2

CDR3: CASSLGGPGQPQHF
V: TRBV5-4
J: TRBJ1-5

CDR3: CASSVGSGGQETQYF
V: TRBV9
J: TRBJ2-5

CDR3: CASSHQGGSGEQYF
V: TRBV7-2
J: TRBJ2-7

CDR3: CAWSVSTDTQYF
V: TRBV30
J: TRBJ2-3

CDR3: CSVRRPGLAGFNEQFF
V: TRBV29-1
J: TRBJ2-1

CDR3: CASARQGWNQPQHF
V: TRBV7-9
J: TRBJ1-5

CDR3: CASSSLTANTEAFF
V: TRBV5-1
J: TRBJ1-1

CDR3: CASRLPDRTNTEAFF
V: TRBV12-2
J: TRBJ1-1

CDR3: CASSQDGNYGYTF
V: TRBV6-5
J: TRBJ1-2

CDR3: CASRTTGGSNQPQHF
V: TRBV19
J: TRBJ1-5

CDR3: CASSGQVSYEQYF
V: TRBV6-1
J: TRBJ2-7

CDR3: CASSYSWPGQGTEAFF
V: TRBV6-5
J: TRBJ1-1

CDR3: CSASGTEAFF
V: TRBV29-1
J: TRBJ1-1

CDR3: CASSFLPGSNQPQHF
V: TRBV5-1
J: TRBJ1-5

CDR3: CASSPRTEETQYF
V: TRBV4-1
J: TRBJ2-5

CDR3: CASSKTPGRTVNEKLFF
V: TRBV7-6
J: TRBJ1-4

CDR3: CASSETSGRPHEQFF
V: TRBV5-4
J: TRBJ2-1

CDR3: CASSLGSEWNEKLFF
V: TRBV13
J: TRBJ1-4

CDR3: CASSPYTDTQYF
V: TRBV9
J: TRBJ2-3

CDR3: CATQGGYGYTF
V: TRBV6-6
J: TRBJ1-2

CDR3: CASSYNRADTQYF
V: TRBV2
J: TRBJ2-3

CDR3: CASGAPYEQYF
V: TRBV27
J: TRBJ2-7

CDR3: CASSPGQGGSYEQYF
V: TRBV5-1
J: TRBJ2-7

CDR3: CASRPGTSGGSPLADTQYF
V: TRBV2
J: TRBJ2-3

CDR3: CASSVAGQLPSGANVLTF
V: TRBV9
J: TRBJ2-6

CDR3: CASSVATDRVISGANVLTF
V: TRBV9
J: TRBJ2-6

CDR3: CASAEAGDQETQYF
V: TRBV13
J: TRBJ2-5

CDR3: CASSPGQRGQETQYF
V: TRBV5-1
J: TRBJ2-5

CDR3: CASRTTLALEQYF
V: TRBV6-5
J: TRBJ2-7

CDR3: CASTSDADTIYF
V: TRBV6-1
J: TRBJ1-3

CDR3: CASTPLGQGAYEQYF
V: TRBV5-1
J: TRBJ2-7

CDR3: CAWTRAGEAFF
V: TRBV30
J: TRBJ1-1

CDR3: CSVRISGNTIYF
V: TRBV29-1
J: TRBJ1-3

CDR3: CASSGLKETQYF
V: TRBV11-2
J: TRBJ2-5

CDR3: CASSSLTSGGAGDTQYF
V: TRBV27
J: TRBJ2-3

CDR3: CASSPLGDRVPEQYF
V: TRBV6-1
J: TRBJ2-7

CDR3: CASSYRTGAGYTF
V: TRBV6-6
J: TRBJ1-2

CDR3: CASSTEAGGLYNEQFF
V: TRBV19
J: TRBJ2-1

CDR3: CASSARLATTGELFF
V: TRBV2
J: TRBJ2-2

CDR3: CASSPPGQGRTGELFF
V: TRBV6-6
J: TRBJ2-2